A selection of T cell receptor beta chains follows, all from one sample in a study of shared clonotypes between healthy human individuals. Clones were sequenced by immunoSEQ multiplex PCR, and TCRdb holds only the in-frame ones, with some missing. The table lists about 1.5 million clones, around 97% of them singletons. Material: naive CD4+ T cells sorted from blood. Source of these receptors: a man aged 30 to 39 in good health. Each CDR3 is given with its conserved first and last residue. The D gene is left open where the match is weak. Clone size is given for some rows only: seen once, a few or many times, or a class if the clone is expanded.

>NA|TRBJ2-1|TRBV5-1|NA
CASSLAGPSYNEQFF
TGCGCCAGCAGCTTGGCCGGCCCATCCTACAATGAGCAGTTCTTC
>TRBD1|TRBJ2-7|TRBV7-8|NA
CASSLAPRTGGPEQYF
TGTGCCAGCAGCTTAGCGCCAAGAACAGGGGGCCCAGAGCAGTACTTC
>NA|TRBJ2-7|TRBV7-9|NA
CASSLAQGLHEQYF
TGTGCCAGCAGCTTGGCTCAGGGCCTCCACGAGCAGTACTTC
>NA|TRBJ1-5|TRBV6-1|NA
CASSAIGRSNQPQHF
TGTGCCAGCAGCGCCATCGGGCGGAGCAATCAGCCCCAGCATTTT
>TRBD1|TRBJ1-5|TRBV2|once
CASRRTGKGSNQPQHF
TGTGCCAGCAGGCGGACAGGGAAGGGTAGCAATCAGCCCCAGCATTTT
>NA|TRBJ2-7|TRBV6-5|NA
CAVVPGRGHEQYF
TGTGCGGTAGTCCCGGGACGCGGCCACGAGCAGTACTTC
>NA|TRBJ1-1|TRBV28|NA
CASSRRLNTEAFF
TGTGCCAGTTCCCGGCGGTTGAACACTGAAGCTTTCTTT
>NA|TRBJ2-5|TRBV7-9|NA
CASSFGDTPQETQYF
TGTGCCAGCAGCTTTGGGGACACGCCGCAAGAGACCCAGTACTTC
>NA|TRBJ2-1|TRBV18|NA
CASSPGSSNYNEQFF
TGTGCCAGCTCACCGGGGTCTAGCAACTACAATGAGCAGTTCTTC
>NA|TRBJ1-5|TRBV7-2|NA
CASSLERGADQPQHF
TGTGCCAGCAGCTTAGAAAGAGGGGCTGATCAGCCCCAGCATTTT
>NA|TRBJ2-3|TRBV7-3|once
CASSFGGRTDTQYF
TGTGCCAGCAGCTTCGGCGGACGCACAGATACGCAGTATTTT
>NA|TRBJ2-7|TRBV5-1|NA
CASSLDQGSDEQYF
TGCGCCAGCAGCTTGGATCAGGGCAGCGACGAGCAGTACTTC
>NA|TRBJ2-2|TRBV7-9|NA
CASRDTVGNHGELFF
TGTGCCAGCAGGGATACAGTGGGAAATCACGGGGAGCTGTTTTTT
>NA|TRBJ2-7|TRBV15|NA
CATRLRDSSYEQYF
TGTGCCACCAGACTGAGAGACAGCTCCTACGAGCAGTACTTC
>TRBD2|TRBJ2-7|TRBV7-2|NA
CASSLAGSAGVYEQYF
TGTGCCAGCAGCTTAGCGGGATCAGCGGGAGTGTACGAGCAGTACTTC
>NA|TRBJ2-2|TRBV7-2|NA
CASSTFGTGELFF
TGTGCCAGCAGCACATTTGGAACCGGGGAGCTGTTTTTT
>NA|TRBJ2-2|TRBV7-2|NA
CASSLVSSGAGELFF
TGTGCCAGCAGCTTAGTCTCCTCCGGGGCCGGGGAGCTGTTTTTT
>NA|TRBJ1-1|TRBV4-1|NA
CASSQGEGWTEAFF
TGCGCCAGCAGCCAAGGTGAGGGTTGGACTGAAGCTTTCTTT
>NA|TRBJ2-7|TRBV7-8|NA
CASSLGWQDYEQYF
TGTGCCAGCAGCTTAGGATGGCAGGACTACGAGCAGTACTTC
>NA|TRBJ2-5|TRBV6-6|NA
CASSYPQEKETQYF
TGTGCCAGCAGTTACCCGCAGGAGAAAGAGACCCAGTACTTC
>TRBD1|TRBJ1-5|TRBV28|NA
CASSSTGFGNQPQHF
TGTGCCAGCAGTTCGACAGGGTTTGGCAATCAGCCCCAGCATTTT
>NA|TRBJ2-3|TRBV27|once
CASSRVGEGRRGTDTQYF
TGTGCCAGCTCACGGGTGGGAGAGGGGAGAAGAGGCACAGATACGCAGTATTTT
>TRBD1|TRBJ2-5|TRBV30|NA
CAWTGRGQETQYF
TGTGCCTGGACGGGCAGGGGGCAAGAGACCCAGTACTTC
>TRBD2|TRBJ2-1|TRBV30|NA
CAWSVASGTEQFF
TGTGCCTGGAGTGTAGCTAGCGGGACTGAGCAGTTCTTC
>NA|TRBJ2-7|TRBV6-5|NA
CASRSSVHEQYF
TGTGCCAGCAGATCAAGTGTCCACGAGCAGTACTTC
>NA|TRBJ1-4|TRBV10-3|NA
CATGVQMNEKLFF
TGTGCGACGGGGGTACAGATGAATGAAAAACTGTTTTTT